This T cell receptor beta chain was retrieved from a study of blood T cells in healthy people across ages. Next came a second PCR, run for about 7 to 11 cycles, which used a sample-barcoded 5' primer along with a J-beta primer mix. From each sample, at least 3 million paired-end reads containing CDR3 were obtained. Each CDR3 protein gets one entry after TCRdb re-called the 5' RACE reads with MiXCR. The sample carries approximately 810,000 distinct CDR3 sequences, 29% recorded once. This clonotype was counted between two and nine times. Its antigen remains unidentified. Study-level points and caveats: Versus aged donors, long-lived donors had higher diversity and more naive CD4+ cells. With age, beta diversity per million T cells declined roughly linearly, significantly by about 40.

The CDR3 has 13 residues. Germline V gives CDR1 DFQATT, CDR2 SNEGSKA (reference sequence). The V end lost 6 bases, the J end lost 0 bases, and 11 bases lay between the germline ends. This TCR was sampled from a woman aged 80 or over in good health. Sequenced sample: blood. V gene TRBV20-1 combines with J gene TRBJ1-1; unclear D gene. This CDR3 is CSALGGLNTEAFF. In DNA form, the CDR3 reads TGCAGTGCCCTGGGAGGCCTGAACACTGAAGCTTTCTTT.